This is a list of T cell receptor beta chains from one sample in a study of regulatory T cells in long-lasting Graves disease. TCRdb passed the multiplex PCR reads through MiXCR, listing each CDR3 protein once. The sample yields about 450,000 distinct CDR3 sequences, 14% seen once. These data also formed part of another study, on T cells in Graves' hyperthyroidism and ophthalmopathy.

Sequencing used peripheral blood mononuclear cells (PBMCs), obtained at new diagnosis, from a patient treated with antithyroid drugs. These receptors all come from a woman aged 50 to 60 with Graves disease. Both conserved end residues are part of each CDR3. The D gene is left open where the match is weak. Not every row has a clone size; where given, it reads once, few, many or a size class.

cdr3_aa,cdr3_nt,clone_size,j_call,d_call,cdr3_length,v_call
CASSLAFSGRPEQFF,TGTGCCAGCAGCTTGGCCTTTAGCGGGAGGCCTGAGCAGTTCTTC,NA,TRBJ2-1,TRBD2,15,TRBV5-4
CASSIAGQGRTDTQYF,TGTGCCAGTAGTATAGCGGGACAGGGGCGCACAGATACGCAGTATTTT,few,TRBJ2-3,TRBD1,16,TRBV19
CASSHIPVLAGEGSYNEQFF,TGTGCCAGCAGTCATATTCCGGTACTAGCGGGAGAGGGCTCCTACAATGAGCAGTTCTTC,many,TRBJ2-1,TRBD2,20,TRBV28
CASSFDYRGEETQYF,TGTGCCAGCAGTTTCGATTACAGGGGCGAGGAGACCCAGTACTTC,many,TRBJ2-5,TRBD1,15,TRBV28
CASSPFGGWGEQFF,TGTGCCAGCAGCCCCTTTGGGGGTTGGGGGGAGCAGTTCTTC,many,TRBJ2-1,NA,14,TRBV11-2
CASSQTQSGVPGELFF,TGTGCCAGCTCACAGACCCAGAGCGGTGTCCCCGGGGAGCTGTTTTTT,many,TRBJ2-2,NA,16,TRBV18
CSGPKTGAGVHTEAFF,TGCAGCGGCCCGAAGACGGGAGCGGGAGTCCACACTGAAGCTTTCTTT,many,TRBJ1-1,NA,16,TRBV20-1
CASSPRLALSGEQFF,TGTGCCAGCAGTCCACGACTAGCACTGAGCGGTGAGCAGTTCTTC,many,TRBJ2-1,TRBD2,15,TRBV28
CSGQDSPSYEQYF,TGCAGCGGACAGGATTCTCCCTCCTACGAGCAGTACTTC,many,TRBJ2-7,NA,13,TRBV29-1
CASSRTAANYGYTF,TGTGCCAGCTCCCGAACCGCAGCTAACTATGGCTACACCTTC,NA,TRBJ1-2,NA,14,TRBV6-1
CASSSLAGAGETQYF,TGTGCCAGCAGTTCCTTAGCGGGAGCCGGGGAGACCCAGTACTTC,NA,TRBJ2-5,TRBD2,15,TRBV28
CSVEGVRRDTYEQYF,TGCAGCGTTGAAGGAGTCCGTCGGGACACATACGAGCAGTACTTC,NA,TRBJ2-7,NA,15,TRBV29-1
CASSENSGGSNQPQHF,TGTGCCAGCAGTGAAAACTCAGGGGGGAGCAATCAGCCCCAGCATTTT,many,TRBJ1-5,TRBD1,16,TRBV2
CASSLGGQGDSPLHF,TGCGCCAGCAGCTTGGGGGGACAGGGTGATTCACCCCTCCACTTT,NA,TRBJ1-6,TRBD1,15,TRBV5-1
CASSARQGATNIQYF,TGTGCCAGCAGTGCCAGACAGGGGGCAACAAACATTCAGTACTTC,few,TRBJ2-4,TRBD1,15,TRBV6-1
CASSYVEGNTEAFF,TGTGCCAGCAGTTACGTTGAGGGAAACACTGAAGCTTTCTTT,many,TRBJ1-1,NA,14,TRBV6-5
CASSAPGTSGSNEQFF,TGTGCCAGCAGTGCCCCCGGGACTAGCGGGAGCAATGAGCAGTTCTTC,many,TRBJ2-1,TRBD2,16,TRBV28
CASSQVLSGPPYNEQFF,TGCGCCAGCAGCCAAGTTTTGTCCGGACCCCCCTACAATGAGCAGTTCTTC,few,TRBJ2-1,NA,17,TRBV4-1
CASKGQGYYEQYF,TGTGCCAGCAAGGGACAGGGATACTACGAGCAGTACTTC,many,TRBJ2-7,TRBD1,13,TRBV28
CASSLLGLEQYF,TGTGCCAGCAGTTTGTTGGGCCTCGAGCAGTACTTC,many,TRBJ2-7,NA,12,TRBV28
CASSPANRGSNQPQHF,TGTGCCAGCTCACCAGCGAACAGGGGAAGCAATCAGCCCCAGCATTTT,NA,TRBJ1-5,TRBD1,16,TRBV18
CAIVSADTGELFF,TGTGCCATCGTGTCAGCGGACACCGGGGAGCTGTTTTTT,many,TRBJ2-2,NA,13,TRBV10-3
CASWGRSPGHSPLHF,TGTGCCTCCTGGGGGCGTTCGCCCGGCCATTCACCCCTCCACTTT,few,TRBJ1-6,NA,15,TRBV28
CSARRTDPFGEQYF,TGCAGTGCCAGACGGACAGACCCGTTTGGGGAGCAGTACTTC,few,TRBJ2-7,NA,14,TRBV20-1
CSVDGLAGGREQYF,TGCAGCGTTGACGGACTAGCGGGAGGGAGGGAGCAGTACTTC,few,TRBJ2-7,TRBD2,14,TRBV29-1
CASRSSQGQPGELFF,TGTGCCAGCAGGTCATCGCAGGGTCAGCCCGGGGAGCTGTTTTTT,many,TRBJ2-2,NA,15,TRBV12-3/TRBV12-4
CASSQSGSPGELFF,TGTGCCAGCAGTCAGTCCGGTTCCCCCGGGGAGCTGTTTTTT,many,TRBJ2-2,NA,14,TRBV2
CASSFGTANTEAFF,TGTGCCAGCAGTTTCGGGACAGCCAACACTGAAGCTTTCTTT,many,TRBJ1-1,TRBD1,14,TRBV12-3/TRBV12-4
CASRILDWSSNQPQHF,TGTGCCAGCAGAATACTCGATTGGTCTAGCAATCAGCCCCAGCATTTT,many,TRBJ1-5,NA,16,TRBV6-5
CAWSPARGRNYEQYF,TGTGCCTGGAGCCCGGCCAGGGGGCGAAACTACGAGCAGTACTTC,NA,TRBJ2-7,TRBD1,15,TRBV30
CAIRNDSRERTRELFF,TGTGCCATCCGCAACGATTCGCGGGAGAGGACCCGGGAGCTGTTTTTT,few,TRBJ2-2,TRBD2,16,TRBV10-3
CASSSPGTATGELFF,TGTGCCAGCAGCTCCCCCGGGACAGCTACCGGGGAGCTGTTTTTT,NA,TRBJ2-2,TRBD1,15,TRBV7-6
CSVSGNTGELFF,TGCAGCGTTAGCGGCAACACCGGGGAGCTGTTTTTT,NA,TRBJ2-2,NA,12,TRBV29-1
CASSLGTGDAYEQYF,TGCGCCAGCAGCTTGGGGACAGGGGACGCCTACGAGCAGTACTTC,many,TRBJ2-7,TRBD1,15,TRBV5-1
CASSLGRAGGRTDTQYF,TGTGCCAGCAGCTTAGGCCGCGCGGGAGGGCGTACAGATACGCAGTATTTT,many,TRBJ2-3,TRBD2,17,TRBV13
CAINGLAGGDNEQFF,TGTGCCATCAATGGCTTAGCGGGAGGGGACAATGAGCAGTTCTTC,few,TRBJ2-1,TRBD2,15,TRBV10-3
CATSDRDKYEQYF,TGTGCCACCAGTGACAGGGACAAATACGAGCAGTACTTC,NA,TRBJ2-7,NA,13,TRBV24-1
CASSLRGHGYEQYF,TGTGCCAGCAGTTTAAGGGGGCACGGATACGAGCAGTACTTC,many,TRBJ2-7,TRBD1,14,TRBV12-3/TRBV12-4
CASSQGLVVGEQFF,TGTGCCAGCAGCCAGGGACTAGTAGTTGGTGAGCAGTTCTTC,many,TRBJ2-1,TRBD2,14,TRBV3-1
CATTKGLGIYEQYF,TGTGCCACCACTAAGGGACTGGGTATCTACGAGCAGTACTTC,many,TRBJ2-7,NA,14,TRBV2